The present entry profiles one TCR beta chain with its context. The data stem from a study of blood T cell repertoires in COVID-19. On the study more broadly: Sample material is recorded as cDNA or gDNA derived from T cells, B-cell-depleted T cells, or PBMCs.

Data came from immunoSEQ multiplex PCR; TCRdb stores just in-frame clones and leaves some out. In the table there are fewer than 80,000 clones, under 90% of which are singletons. The J segment lost 6 bases and the V segment lost 3 bases, leaving 3 bases of the junction unmatched. Germline V CDR1 and CDR2: SNHLY, FYNNEI. The CDR3 loop spans 16 amino acids. The gene calls are TRBV2 and TRBJ2-3; TRBD2 matches at 16 bases. The sequence came from a human donor in a cohort sampled during active COVID-19. The specimen sequenced was peripheral blood. CDR3 amino acids: CASSDGTSGGADTQYF. In nucleotides, the CDR3 is TGTGCCAGCAGTGACGGGACTAGCGGGGGGGCGGATACGCAGTATTTT.